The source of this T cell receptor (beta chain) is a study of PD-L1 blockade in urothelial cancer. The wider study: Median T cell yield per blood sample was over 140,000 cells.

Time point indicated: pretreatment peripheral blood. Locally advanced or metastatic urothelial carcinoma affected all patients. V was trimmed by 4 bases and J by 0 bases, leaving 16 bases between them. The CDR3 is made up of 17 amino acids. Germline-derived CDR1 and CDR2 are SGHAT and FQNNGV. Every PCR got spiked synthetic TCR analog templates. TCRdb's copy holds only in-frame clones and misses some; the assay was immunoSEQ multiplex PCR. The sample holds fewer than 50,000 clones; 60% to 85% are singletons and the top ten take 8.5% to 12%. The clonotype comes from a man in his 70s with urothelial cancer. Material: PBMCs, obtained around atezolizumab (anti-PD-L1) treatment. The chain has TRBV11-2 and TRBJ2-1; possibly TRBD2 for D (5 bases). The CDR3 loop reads CASSSHRGLSSYNEQFF. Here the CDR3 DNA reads TGTGCCAGCAGCTCACACAGAGGGCTTAGCTCCTACAATGAGCAGTTCTTC.